This entry lists 4 T cell receptor beta chains sequenced from one sample in a study of CD8 T cells in Susac syndrome. Roughly 0.45 to 1 ug RNA was reverse transcribed with random hexamers. Via MiXCR, TCRdb re-called the immunoSEQ multiplex PCR reads, giving one row per CDR3 protein. The data contain some 220,000 distinct CDR3 sequences, about 96% of them seen just once; the ten biggest clones take up around 0.099%. Sequenced material: CD4+ T cells from PBMCs. Source of these receptors: a human donor with multiple sclerosis.

The chain is built from TRBV24-1 and TRBJ2-2, with D maybe TRBD1 (5 bases). CDR1 and CDR2 (germline): KGHDR, SFDVKD. The germline V and J ends were trimmed by 4 bases and 5 bases, with 7 bases remaining between them. The CDR3 has 13 residues. CDR3 bases: TGTGCCACCAGTGAGACAGTGACCGGGGAGCTGTTTTTT. Translated, it gives CATSETVTGELFF.

The chain has TRBV11-2 and TRBJ1-6; 8 positions match TRBD1. The CDR3 contains 13 residues. V shed 5 bases, J shed 9 bases, and the junction held 3 bases outside the gene matches. The germline gives CDR1 SGHAT, CDR2 FQNNGV. The CDR3 DNA reads TGTGCCAGCAGCGCAGGGGGCTCTTCACCCCTCCACTTT. The encoded protein is CASSAGGSSPLHF.

J is TRBJ2-1 and V is TRBV21-1; the DNA was not compared with TRBD1, the D call given in the table. TRBV21-1 is a pseudogene. The CDR3 sequence is 16 residues long. The CDR3 reads CASSKTSGANWNEQFF. The CDR3 nucleotides read TGTGCCAGCAGCAAAACGTCGGGCGCGAATTGGAATGAGCAGTTCTTC.

The chain combines TRBV29-1 with TRBJ1-2, with D possibly matching TRBD1 (5 bases). Deletions cut 7 bases from V and 5 bases from J, with 11 bases between. The CDR3 is made up of 11 amino acids. Looked up from germline, CDR1 is SQVTM and CDR2 is ANQGSEA. CDR3 loop: CSALREYGYTF. The CDR3 DNA sequence: TGCAGCGCCCTCAGGGAATATGGCTACACCTTC.